The clone carrying this TCR beta chain was counted at least ten times. The data are from a study of T-cell reconstitution after alpha-beta-depleted transplantation in children. V shed 11 bases, J shed 5 bases, and the junction held 6 bases outside the gene matches. This CDR3 region has 12 residues. CDR1 MNHNY and CDR2 SVGAGI come from the germline V gene (reference sequence). Unique molecular identifiers were built into the TCRbeta library. TCRdb independently ran MiXCR on the PCR reads; one entry per CDR3 protein. The data hold approximately 83,000 distinct CDR3 sequences, with roughly 8% observed a single time.

The receptor comes from a human donor who donated a stem cell graft to a child with congenital amegakaryocytic thrombocytopenia. This chain joins TRBV6-6 and TRBJ2-7; 10 bases are a match to TRBD1. The specimen was PBMCs from the stem cell graft donor, collected from the stem cell graft. This CDR3 reads CAAGTGVHEQYF. The CDR3 region has the DNA TGTGCCGCCGGGACAGGGGTCCACGAGCAGTACTTC.